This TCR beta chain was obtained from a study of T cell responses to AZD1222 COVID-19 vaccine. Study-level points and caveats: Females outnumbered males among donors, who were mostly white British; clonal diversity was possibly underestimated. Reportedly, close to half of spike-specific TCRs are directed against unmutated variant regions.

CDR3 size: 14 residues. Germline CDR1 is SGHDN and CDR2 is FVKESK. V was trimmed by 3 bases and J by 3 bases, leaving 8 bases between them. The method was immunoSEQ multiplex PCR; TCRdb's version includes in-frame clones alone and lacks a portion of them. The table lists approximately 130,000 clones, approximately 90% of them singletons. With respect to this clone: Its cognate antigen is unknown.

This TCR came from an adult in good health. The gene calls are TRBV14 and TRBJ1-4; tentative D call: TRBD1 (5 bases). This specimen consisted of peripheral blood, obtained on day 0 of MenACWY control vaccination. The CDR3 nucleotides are TGTGCCAGCAGCCAGGGACCGTCTAATGAAAAACTGTTTTTT. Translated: CASSQGPSNEKLFF.